Each of the 25 T cell receptor beta chains below was sequenced from the same sample in a study of blood T cell repertoires in COVID-19. TCRdb keeps only in-frame clones here, not all; method: immunoSEQ multiplex PCR. The sample shows about 210,000 clones, more than 75% of them seen only once. The specimen sequenced was peripheral blood. The receptor set was obtained from a woman older than 75 with acute or convalescent COVID-19.

The V and J genes are TRBV5-1 and TRBJ2-6; D call uncertain. Germline CDR1 is SGHRS and CDR2 is YFSETQ. The V end lost 4 bases, the J end lost 1 base, and 12 bases lay between the germline ends. This CDR3 contains 16 residues. The CDR3 loop reads CASSALSVSGANVLTF. The CDR3 DNA reads as TGCGCCAGCAGCGCGCTTAGTGTTTCTGGGGCCAACGTCCTGACTTTC. The complete variable domain, with remaining parts taken from reference TRBV5-1 and TRBJ2-6, reads KAGVTQTPRYLIKTRGQQVTLSCSPISGHRSVSWYQQTPGQGLQFLFEYFSETQRNKGNFPGRFSGRQFSNSRSEMNVSTLELGDSALYLCASSALSVSGANVLTFGAGSRLTVL.

The chain recombines TRBV3-1 (or the pseudogene TRBV3-2) with TRBJ1-6; D remains ambiguous. Germline assignment: CDR1 LGHDT and CDR2 YNNKEL (reference sequence). There are 14 residues in the CDR3. Between the trimmed V and J ends, which lost 0 bases and 6 bases, there was a span of 6 bases. For the CDR3, the DNA is TGTGCCAGCAGCCAAGAAGCAGGTAATTCACCCCTCCACTTT. Translation gives CASSQEAGNSPLHF.

The chain employs TRBV12-3 or TRBV12-4 and TRBJ2-5, with unresolved D. V dropped 9 bases and J dropped 0 bases, with 8 bases sitting between them. The CDR3 covers 12 residues. The CDR3 DNA is TGTGCCAGTCAGATGTACCAAGAGACCCAGTACTTC. It encodes CASQMYQETQYF.

The genes are TRBV24-1 and TRBJ2-3; D is unresolved. V lost 0 bases, J lost 4 bases, and 4 bases lay in between. Germline assignment: CDR1 KGHDR and CDR2 SFDVKD. The CDR3 covers 13 residues. CDR3 nucleotide sequence: TGTGCCACCAGTGATTTGTCGTCAGATACGCAGTATTTT. It translates to CATSDLSSDTQYF.

V gene TRBV28 combines with J gene TRBJ1-5; D remains ambiguous. V lost 3 bases and J 9 bases, leaving 12 bases between the germline ends. The CDR3 contains 13 residues. Germline V gene data show CDR1 as MDHEN and CDR2 as SYDVKM. The CDR3 DNA is TGTGCCAGCAGTTTTCCCAGAAATGGGCCCCAGCATTTT. It is translated as CASSFPRNGPQHF. Full variable domain (remainder filled in from reference TRBV28 and TRBJ1-5): DVKVTQSSRYLVKRTGEKVFLECVQDMDHENMFWYRQDPGLGLRLIYFSYDVKMKEKGDIPEGYSVSREKKERFSLILESASTNQTSMYLCASSFPRNGPQHFGDGTRLSIL.

The chain couples TRBV28 to TRBJ1-2; D is undetermined. Germline CDR1 reads MDHEN; CDR2 reads SYDVKM. The germline V and J ends were trimmed by 2 bases and 5 bases, with 15 bases remaining between them. The CDR3 is 15 residues long. CDR3 coding DNA: TGTGCCAGCAGTTTAGCTGGCATACGGAGATATGGCTACACCTTC. Its translation: CASSLAGIRRYGYTF.

The chain joins TRBV7-3 to TRBJ2-1; D uncertain. The CDR3 runs 14 residues. Germline V gene data show CDR1 as SGHTA and CDR2 as FQGTGA. The ends were cut back, 2 bases at V and 7 bases at J, with 12 bases in the middle. DNA of the CDR3: TGTGCCAGCAGCTTAGCCGGTCGTCTAAATGAGCAGTTCTTC. Protein sequence: CASSLAGRLNEQFF.

This chain links TRBV7-9 with TRBJ2-1; D perhaps matches TRBD2 (7 bases). Trimming took off 5 bases at V and 9 bases at J, with 11 bases between the two ends. Per germline, CDR1 SEHNR and CDR2 FQNEAQ (reference sequence). There are 12 residues in the CDR3. The CDR3 loop is CASSRGAGEQFF. The CDR3 DNA reads TGTGCCAGCAGCCGGGGGGCAGGTGAGCAGTTCTTC.

The chain couples TRBV11-2 to TRBJ2-5; 8 positions match TRBD1. The V gene's germline CDR1 is SGHAT and CDR2 FQNNGV. The length of the CDR3 is 16 residues. The junction had 15 bases not matched to a gene; V was cut back by 5 bases and J by 7 bases. Written as DNA, the CDR3 is TGTGCCAGCAGCACTAATAAGGGACAGGCCGAAGGGACCCAGTACTTC. It yields the protein CASSTNKGQAEGTQYF.

The chain has TRBV5-5 and TRBJ2-7, with TRBD1 matching over 8 bases. CDR1 and CDR2 (germline): SGHKS, YYEKEE (reference sequence). The CDR3 spans 17 residues. Trimming took 4 bases from V and 2 from J; bases not matched to a gene: 14. The CDR3 DNA is TGTGCCAGCAGCCCTCGACCCGGACAGGGCAACACCTACGAGCAGTACTTC. This encodes CASSPRPGQGNTYEQYF.

DNA for the CDR3: TGTGCCAGCAGCGTTACAGTGATCAATCAGCCCCAGCATTTT. It codes for CASSVTVINQPQHF. The chain joins TRBV28 to TRBJ1-5; D not resolved. The CDR3 length is 14 residues. Germline CDR1 MDHEN, CDR2 SYDVKM. V shed 6 bases and J shed 3 bases, with 12 bases lying between them.

The J gene is TRBJ1-2, the V gene TRBV6-5; the D is unclear. CDR1 is MNHEY, CDR2 SVGAGI, per germline. CDR3 size: 12 residues. The ends were cut back, 10 bases at V and 4 bases at J, with 13 bases in the middle. CDR3 sequence reads: CATKKGGYGYTF. The CDR3 DNA follows: TGTGCCACGAAAAAGGGAGGCTATGGCTACACCTTC.

This clone was counted once. This chain uses TRBV28 with TRBJ2-3; D uncertain. The CDR3 sequence is 12 residues long. V lost 5 bases and J lost 6, with 9 bases in between. Germline CDR1 reads MDHEN; CDR2 reads SYDVKM. Here the CDR3 DNA reads TGTGCCAGCAGTCTCACAACGGATACGCAGTATTTT. It codes for CASSLTTDTQYF.

There are a few counts of this clone. J is TRBJ1-1 and V is TRBV7-9, with TRBD1 matching over 11 bases. Germline V gene lookup returns CDR1 SEHNR and CDR2 FQNEAQ (reference sequence). The J segment lost 6 bases and the V segment lost 5 bases, leaving 11 bases of the junction unmatched. This CDR3 region has 16 residues. Written as DNA, the CDR3 is TGTGCCAGCAGCCCCAAGGGGACAGGGGGGTTGGCTGAAGCTTTCTTT. Translating gives CASSPKGTGGLAEAFF.

The J gene is TRBJ1-5, the V gene TRBV7-8; no definite D call. CDR3 length equals 13 residues. V lost 3 bases, J lost 7 bases, and 10 bases lay in between. CDR1 SGHVS and CDR2 FQNEAQ come from the germline V gene. CDR3 sequence reads: CASSFTAGQPQHF. The CDR3, as DNA: TGTGCCAGCAGCTTTACAGCGGGGCAGCCCCAGCATTTT.

The CDR3 is CASSPYTGTGNSGNTIYF. CDR3 nucleotides: TGTGCCAGCTCGCCGTATACCGGGACAGGAAACTCTGGAAACACCATATATTTT. The rearrangement joins TRBV18 to TRBJ1-3; 8 positions agree with TRBD1. The CDR3 is made up of 18 amino acids. In germline, CDR1 is KGHSH, CDR2 LQKENI. V lost 6 bases and J lost 0; bases outside the gene matches: 13.

The chain carries TRBV5-1 and TRBJ1-1; D may be TRBD1 (5 bases). The ends were cut back, 9 bases at V and 1 base at J, with 19 bases in the middle. The CDR3 is 15 residues long. Germline CDR1 reads SGHRS; CDR2 reads YFSETQ. The CDR3 spells CATTRGGEGNTEAFF. The CDR3 DNA reads TGCGCCACCACCCGGGGGGGAGAGGGGAACACTGAAGCTTTCTTT.

The J gene is TRBJ1-2, the V gene TRBV5-1; TRBD1 might be the D (6 bases). The CDR3 runs 14 residues. V gave up 6 bases and J gave up 4 bases, with 16 bases separating them. Per the germline V gene, CDR1 is SGHRS and CDR2 is YFSETQ. CDR3 in amino acids: CASKGDPNGYGYTF. DNA for the CDR3: TGCGCCAGCAAGGGGGACCCAAACGGCTATGGCTACACCTTC.

This chain joins TRBV5-1 and TRBJ2-1; D perhaps matches TRBD2 (6 bases). The CDR3 contains 15 residues. The V gene's germline CDR1 is SGHRS and CDR2 YFSETQ. V lost 1 base and J 4 bases, leaving 12 bases between the germline ends. CDR3 DNA sequence: TGCGCCAGCAGCTTGACTAGCCCGGGGTACAATGAGCAGTTCTTC. Translated: CASSLTSPGYNEQFF.

The chain combines TRBV19 with TRBJ1-2; TRBD1 might be the D (6 bases). CDR1 LNHDA and CDR2 SQIVND come from the germline V gene (reference sequence). V lost 7 bases to trimming and J lost 3 bases, with 21 bases between them. The CDR3 totals 16 residues. CDR3 nucleotide sequence: TGTGCCAGTACCCTAAGGGGGGGCGGCCTCTACTATGGCTACACCTTC. It translates to CASTLRGGGLYYGYTF. Filled out from reference TRBV19 and TRBJ1-2, the complete variable domain reads DGGITQSPKYLFRKEGQNVTLSCEQNLNHDAMYWYRQDPGQGLRLIYYSQIVNDFQKGDIAEGYSVSREKKESFPLTVTSAQKNPTAFYLCASTLRGGGLYYGYTFGSGTRLTVV.

This rearrangement joins TRBV6-5 to TRBJ1-2, with unresolved D. CDR3 size: 15 residues. Germline assignment: CDR1 MNHEY and CDR2 SVGAGI. V was trimmed by 2 bases and J by 0 bases, leaving 10 bases between them. The CDR3 sequence: CASSYDWGANYGYTF. The CDR3 bases are TGTGCCAGCAGTTACGACTGGGGAGCTAACTATGGCTACACCTTC.

V usage is TRBV5-1 and J usage is TRBJ1-1; D is unresolved. This CDR3 region has 13 residues. CDR1 is SGHRS and CDR2 is YFSETQ in the germline V gene. The V end lost 4 bases, the J end lost 1 base, and 8 bases lay between the germline ends. CDR3 protein: CASSDTRNTEAFF. DNA of the CDR3: TGCGCCAGCAGCGATACACGGAACACTGAAGCTTTCTTT.

This clone was detected once. This chain joins TRBV7-2 and TRBJ2-7; D possibly corresponds to TRBD1 (5 bases). The CDR3 runs 15 residues. The V gene lost 1 base and the J gene lost 2 bases, with 12 bases spanning the gap. Germline loops: CDR1 SGHTA, CDR2 FQGNSA. The chain's CDR3 is CASSLGGGIAYEQYF. The CDR3 DNA is TGTGCCAGCAGCTTAGGGGGCGGAATAGCCTACGAGCAGTACTTC.

This clone appeared a single time. The chain employs TRBV10-3 and TRBJ1-2; 10 positions match TRBD1. The V gene's germline CDR1 is ENHRY and CDR2 SYGVKD. The trim removed 5 bases at V and 8 bases at J, leaving 5 bases unmatched. The CDR3 is 13 amino acids. The chain's CDR3 is CAISPTGGDGYTF. The DNA of the CDR3 is TGTGCCATCAGTCCGACAGGGGGCGACGGCTACACCTTC.

This chain links TRBV18 with TRBJ1-2; 9 bases fit TRBD1. The CDR3 runs 16 residues. J was trimmed by 1 base and V by 4 bases; bases with no gene match: 7. CDR1 is KGHSH, CDR2 LQKENI, per germline. CDR3 nucleotide sequence: TGTGCCAGCTCACAAGACCTGGGACAGGGTAACTATGGCTACACCTTC. Translated: CASSQDLGQGNYGYTF.